This entry concerns a single TCR beta chain. Its antigen is still unknown. This record belongs to a study of cytomegalovirus exposure and HLA in healthy donors. Trimming removed 3 bases at V and 8 bases at J, with 9 bases between. The CDR3 loop spans 13 amino acids. CDR1 and CDR2 (germline): SGDLS, YYNGEE. Study conclusions and caveats: Associated with cytomegalovirus, according to the listing, were 150 to 200 TCR beta chains. In vitro experiments confirmed that a few CMV-associated chains were specific for CMV antigens.

60 Vbeta and 13 Jbeta primers were used in PCR. The data were produced by immunoSEQ multiplex PCR, yet TCRdb's version contains in-frame clones alone and is incomplete. The sample table sets out some 200,000 clones. Sequencing input: PBMCs. The clonotype was recovered from a woman aged 18 to 35 in good health and CMV-seropositive. This chain links TRBV9 with TRBJ1-6, with D maybe TRBD1 (6 bases). CDR3 bases: TGTGCCAGCAGCGAGGGGGTCGATTCACCCCTCCACTTT. This gives the protein CASSEGVDSPLHF.